This T cell receptor beta chain was profiled in a study of blood T cell repertoires in COVID-19. Study overall: Sites in the United States, Italy and Spain provided acute and convalescent COVID-19 samples. PBMCs, B-cell-depleted T cells, or T cells were the source of the cDNA or gDNA that made up the material.

Original processing notes: Estimates of nucleated cell counts were drawn from the amplification of reference gene primers. The method was immunoSEQ multiplex PCR; TCRdb's version includes in-frame clones alone and lacks a portion of them. The DNA gave D and trimming, while V, J and clone size come from that table. The sample has roughly 250,000 clones; around 87% are singletons. This clone was seen a few times. From germline, CDR1 is SGDLS and CDR2 YYNGEE. This CDR3 is 15 amino acids long. V lost 2 bases, J lost 0 bases, and 5 bases stayed unmatched. The chain carries TRBV9 and TRBJ2-7; 7 bases fit TRBD1. The sample was peripheral blood. The receptor's source is a woman between 50 and 59 years old with acute or convalescent COVID-19. CDR3: CASSVGQARSYEQYF. CDR3 coding DNA: TGTGCCAGCAGCGTCGGACAGGCCCGCTCCTACGAGCAGTACTTC.